This TCR beta chain was sequenced during a study of T cell responses to AZD1222 COVID-19 vaccine (dated by TCRdb to about 2021). For the study in its entirety: A total of just over 230 trial participants underwent TCR sequencing, of whom around 200 received two doses of AZD1222 and around 25 received two doses of the MenACWY control vaccine. Trial participants were enrolled into age subgroups of 18-55, 56-69 and 70-plus years, which contained 148, 28 and 57 TCR-sequenced participants, respectively. Overall study outcomes, separate from this receptor: Conclusions about previously exposed vaccinees were limited because only six AZD1222 recipients were SARS-CoV-2 seropositive at baseline. Spike-specific TCR breadth and depth rose significantly after two AZD1222 doses compared with day 0 and with MenACWY recipients. Because no day 14 peak-response samples were available, the repertoires could be characterized only after the peak T cell response. The 56-69-year group was small, and its depth increase did not reach significance, likely because of low power. The whole spike protein was spanned by vaccine-associated CD4 TCRs, and dominant responses were seen in regions 160-218 and 743-854. Most participants were white British and females outnumbered males, and the authors suggested that clonal diversity may have been underestimated. Reportedly, close to half of the unique spike-specific TCRs recognized epitopes lying outside the regions that are mutated in the B.1.351 and B.1.1.7 variants.

The CDR3 regions of human TCRbeta chains were analyzed by immunosequencing. On the study's bioinformatics: Repertoire TCRs were checked for matches against a reference library of SARS-CoV-2-specific TCRs that had been generated using the MIRA antigen-specificity platform. Breadth meant the fraction of unique TCRs that were SARS-CoV-2-associated, whereas depth meant the fraction of total T cells that were SARS-CoV-2-associated. Using the MIRA data, every spike-specific TCR was mapped to the spike region that the TCR reacted to and assigned to either a CD4 or a CD8 class. Log10-transformed breadth and depth values were compared by one-way ANOVA with Sidak's multiple comparisons tests. TCRdb limited this immuneACCESS table to in-frame rearrangements with V and J called. A share of clones is missing; checked studies link under half to unresolved V genes, and the rest is unexplained. Clone size and V and J calls were adopted from that table, with D and trimming inferred from the DNA. This sample is represented by around 100,000 clones; roughly 85% of them were singletons. The ten top clones hold 2% to 3% of the sample.

A remark on this clone: Its antigen is currently not known. No much larger clone is present one base from it, and per-base qualities are unavailable.

The meaning of the sample's time point label: about 28 days (+/-7) after the second vaccine dose. AZD1222 recipients given second doses at about 4 weeks or at about 12 weeks were pooled, since spike-specific TCR depth and breadth were not found to differ between the two schedules. The vaccinee samples were drawn from two UK trials, COV001 and COV002, one of which was a single-blind randomized controlled phase 2/3 trial testing AZD1222 (ChAdOx1 nCoV-19) in healthy adults. For TCRbeta chain sequencing, PBMC samples from trial participants were taken at day 0 and at day 28 after the second dose. Looking up the germline V gene yields CDR1 MDHEN and CDR2 SYDVKM. V is trimmed back by 1 base and J by 3 bases, and the junction contains 3 bases that no gene match accounts for. Measured from the cysteine to the phenylalanine, the CDR3 is 16 residues long. The DNA shown is the 48-base CDR3, in frame from base 1.

The starting material was peripheral blood, obtained 28 days after the second AZD1222 dose. The sequence came from an adult who received the AZD1222 COVID-19 vaccine. This sequence uses TRBV28 and TRBJ2-1, with 10 bases matching TRBD2. The bases read TGTGCCAGCAGTTTATCCCTAGCGGGAGACTACAATGAGCAGTTCTTC. Its coded protein is CASSLSLAGDYNEQFF.